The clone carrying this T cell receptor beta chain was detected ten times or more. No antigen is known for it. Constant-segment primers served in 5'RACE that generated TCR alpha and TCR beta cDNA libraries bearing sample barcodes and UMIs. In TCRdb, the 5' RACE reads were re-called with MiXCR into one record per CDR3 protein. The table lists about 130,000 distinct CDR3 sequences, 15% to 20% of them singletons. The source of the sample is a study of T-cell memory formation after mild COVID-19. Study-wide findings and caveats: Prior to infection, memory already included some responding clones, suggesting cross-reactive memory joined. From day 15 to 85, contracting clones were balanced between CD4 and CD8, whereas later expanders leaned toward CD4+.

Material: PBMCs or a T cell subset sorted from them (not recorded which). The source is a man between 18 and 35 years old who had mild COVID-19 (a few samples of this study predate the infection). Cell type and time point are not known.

CDR3 region: CASSPGAETQYF. CDR3 bases: TGTGCCAGCTCCCCCGGCGCCGAGACCCAGTACTTC. V gene TRBV6-2 or TRBV6-3 combines with J gene TRBJ2-5; D remains ambiguous. The CDR3 is made up of 12 amino acids. V lost 8 bases, J lost 5 bases, and 12 bases lay in between. The germline CDR1 and CDR2 sequences are MNHEY and SVGEGT.